This T cell receptor beta chain was recorded in a study of molecular identifiers for immune sequencing clone quantification. Study-level information: Within a replicate experiment, RNA obtained from either around 20,000 or 100,000 naive CD8 cells was divided into five aliquots, and four of those aliquots were then sequenced. General study findings and limits: In a background of roughly 970,000 naive cells, spiked Jurkat TCR RNA from one cell was reportedly detectable.

Library preparation followed earlier protocols using designated TCR primers. TCRdb analysed the PCR reads with MiXCR anew, one entry per CDR3 protein. The profile covers some 66,000 distinct CDR3 sequences, with under 20% appearing a single time and more than 1.4% taken by the ten largest. This clonotype was detected ten times or more. Its target is not known. The CDR3 sequence is 16 residues long. CDR1 is LGHNA and CDR2 is YSLEER in the germline V gene. V dropped 0 bases and J dropped 4 bases, with 10 bases sitting between them. Libraries of naive CD8 T cells were made from roughly 20,000 to 1,000,000 sorted cells. They used 10%, 30% or 50% RNA.

Sequencing input: naive CD8+ T cells from blood, with Jurkat cell RNA spiked in. Subset denoted: FACS-sorted CD8+CD4-CCR7+CD45RA+ naive T cells. The chain combines TRBV4-3 with TRBJ1-6, with D unresolved. This receptor was obtained from a human donor in good health. Some libraries in this study had Jurkat cell RNA spiked in. The CDR3 protein is CASSQDGVGYNSPLHF. CDR3 coding DNA: TGCGCCAGCAGCCAAGATGGCGTGGGATATAATTCACCCCTCCACTTT.